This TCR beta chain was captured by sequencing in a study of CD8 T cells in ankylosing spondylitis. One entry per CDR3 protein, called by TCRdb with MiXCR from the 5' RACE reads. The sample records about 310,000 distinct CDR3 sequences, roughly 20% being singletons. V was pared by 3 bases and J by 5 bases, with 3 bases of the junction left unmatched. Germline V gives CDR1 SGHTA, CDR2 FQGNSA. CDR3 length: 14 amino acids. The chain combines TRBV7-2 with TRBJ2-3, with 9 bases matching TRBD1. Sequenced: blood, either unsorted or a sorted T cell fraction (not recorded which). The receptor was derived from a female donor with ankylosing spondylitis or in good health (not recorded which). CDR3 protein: CASSLDRGGDTQYF. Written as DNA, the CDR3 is TGTGCCAGCAGCTTGGACAGGGGAGGAGATACGCAGTATTTT.